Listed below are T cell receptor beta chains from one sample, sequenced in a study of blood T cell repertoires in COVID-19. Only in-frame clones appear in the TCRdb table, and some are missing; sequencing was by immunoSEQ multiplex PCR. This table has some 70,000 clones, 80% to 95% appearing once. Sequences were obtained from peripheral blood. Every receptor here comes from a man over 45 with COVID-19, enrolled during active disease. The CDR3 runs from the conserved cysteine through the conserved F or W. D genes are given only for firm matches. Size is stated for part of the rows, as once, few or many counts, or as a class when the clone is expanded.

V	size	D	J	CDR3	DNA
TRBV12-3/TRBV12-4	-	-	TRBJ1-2	CASRSGYGYTF	TGTGCCAGCAGATCAGGGTATGGCTACACCTTC
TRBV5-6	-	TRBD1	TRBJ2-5	CASSLARTGEETQYF	TGTGCCAGCAGCTTGGCTAGGACAGGGGAAGAGACCCAGTACTTC
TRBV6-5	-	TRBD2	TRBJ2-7	CASSPGLAGRGHF	TGTGCCAGCAGTCCGGGACTAGCGGGCCGGGGGCACTTC
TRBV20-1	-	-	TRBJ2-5	CSASNGRETQYF	TGCAGTGCTAGTAACGGGAGAGAGACCCAGTACTTC
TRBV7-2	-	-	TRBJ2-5	CASSLERGETQYF	TGTGCCAGCAGCTTGGAGAGGGGGGAGACCCAGTACTTC
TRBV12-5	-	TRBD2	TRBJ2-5	CASGPGLAGSGETQYF	TGTGCTAGTGGTCCGGGACTAGCGGGAAGTGGAGAGACCCAGTACTTC
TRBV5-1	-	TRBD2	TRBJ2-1	CASSLAGREGNEQFF	TGCGCCAGCAGCTTGGCAGGGAGGGAAGGTAATGAGCAGTTCTTC
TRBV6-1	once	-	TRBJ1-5	CASSDRVGQPQHF	TGTGCCAGCAGTGACAGGGTAGGACAGCCCCAGCATTTT
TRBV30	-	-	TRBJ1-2	CACLTGYTGYTF	TGTGCCTGCCTGACAGGCTATACTGGCTACACCTTC
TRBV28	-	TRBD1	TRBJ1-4	CASSLPRRGQGREKLFF	TGTGCCAGCAGTTTACCCCGTCGGGGACAGGGGCGAGAAAAACTGTTTTTT
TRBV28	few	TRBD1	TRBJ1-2	CASTIGGRTGAYGYTF	TGTGCCAGCACTATCGGAGGGAGGACAGGGGCTTATGGCTACACCTTC
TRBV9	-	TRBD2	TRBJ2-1	CASSATGGPFYNEQFF	TGTGCCAGCAGCGCAACGGGAGGGCCTTTCTACAATGAGCAGTTCTTC
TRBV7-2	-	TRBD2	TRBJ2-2	CASSAGLAGGELFF	TGTGCCAGCAGCGCCGGACTAGCGGGGGGGGAGCTGTTTTTT
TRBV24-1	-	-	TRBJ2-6	CATSGPTSSTVSAGANVLTF	TGTGCCACCAGTGGGCCGACATCATCGACAGTCTCGGCCGGGGCCAACGTCCTGACTTTC
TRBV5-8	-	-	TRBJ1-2	CASRVRQQDGYTF	TGTGCCAGCAGGGTCCGCCAGCAGGATGGCTACACCTTC
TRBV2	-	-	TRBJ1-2	CASSEIGGYTF	TGTGCCAGCAGTGAAATCGGTGGCTACACCTTC
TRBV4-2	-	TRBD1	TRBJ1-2	CASSQDRIDRASNYGYTF	TGTGCCAGCAGCCAAGATCGAATCGACAGGGCCTCAAACTATGGCTACACCTTC
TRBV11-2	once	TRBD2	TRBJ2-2	CASSLGASGGPGELFF	TGTGCCAGCAGCTTAGGGGCTAGCGGAGGACCCGGGGAGCTGTTTTTT
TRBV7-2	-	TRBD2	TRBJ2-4	CASARGGAQKNIQYF	TGTGCCAGCGCGCGGGGAGGGGCACAAAAAAACATTCAGTACTTC
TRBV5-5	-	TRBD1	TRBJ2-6	CASSLVTGASGANVLTF	TGTGCCAGCAGCTTGGTTACAGGGGCCTCTGGGGCCAACGTCCTGACTTTC
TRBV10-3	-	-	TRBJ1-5	CAISPSAGDQPQHF	TGTGCCATCAGTCCGTCCGCGGGGGATCAGCCCCAGCATTTT
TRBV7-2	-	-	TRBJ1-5	CASSSSRESNQPQHF	TGTGCCAGCAGCTCGAGTCGGGAAAGCAATCAGCCCCAGCATTTT
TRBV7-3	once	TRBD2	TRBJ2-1	CASSPSGRVDNEQFF	TGTGCCAGCTCCCCTAGCGGGAGGGTTGACAATGAGCAGTTCTTC
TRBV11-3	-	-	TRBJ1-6	CASSSQRRGPLHF	TGTGCCAGCAGCTCCCAACGACGGGGACCCCTCCACTTT
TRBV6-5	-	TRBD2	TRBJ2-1	CASSFVGTSGRNEQFF	TGTGCCAGCAGTTTCGTCGGGACTAGCGGGAGGAATGAGCAGTTCTTC
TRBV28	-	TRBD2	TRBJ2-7	CASRTSGPSYEQYF	TGTGCCAGCCGGACTAGCGGTCCTTCCTACGAGCAGTACTTC
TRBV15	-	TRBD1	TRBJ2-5	CATSSRGRGRVETQYF	TGTGCCACCAGCAGCAGGGGCAGGGGGCGTGTGGAGACCCAGTACTTC
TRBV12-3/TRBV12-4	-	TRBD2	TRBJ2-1	CASSRSGINEQFF	TGTGCCAGCAGTCGTAGCGGGATAAATGAGCAGTTCTTC
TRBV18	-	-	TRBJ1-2	CASSPQRQGYGYTF	TGTGCCAGCTCACCACAAAGGCAGGGGTATGGCTACACCTTC
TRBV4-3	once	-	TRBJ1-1	CASSQDKNTEAFF	TGCGCCAGCAGCCAAGATAAGAACACTGAAGCTTTCTTT